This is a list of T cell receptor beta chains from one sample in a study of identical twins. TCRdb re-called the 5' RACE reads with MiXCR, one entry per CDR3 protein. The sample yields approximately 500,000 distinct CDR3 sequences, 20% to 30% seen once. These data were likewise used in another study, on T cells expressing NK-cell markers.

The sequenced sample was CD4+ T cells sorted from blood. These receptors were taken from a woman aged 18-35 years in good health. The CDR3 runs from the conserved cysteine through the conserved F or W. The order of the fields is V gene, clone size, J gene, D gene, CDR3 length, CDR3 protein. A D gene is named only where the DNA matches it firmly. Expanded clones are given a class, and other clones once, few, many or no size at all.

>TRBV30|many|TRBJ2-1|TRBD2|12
CAWLAGYNEQFF
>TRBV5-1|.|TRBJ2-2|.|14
CASSLEGYSGELFF
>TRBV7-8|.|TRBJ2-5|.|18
CASSPSSQGSVPQGTQYF
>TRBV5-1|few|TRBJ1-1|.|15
CASSLTPGAGAEAFF
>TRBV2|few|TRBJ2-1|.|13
CASSVGPLNEQFF
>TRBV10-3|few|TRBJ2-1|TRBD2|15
CAISPRTSGDNEQFF
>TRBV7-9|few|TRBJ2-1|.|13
CASSFGTNNEQFF
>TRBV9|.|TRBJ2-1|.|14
CASSVDRLLGEQFF
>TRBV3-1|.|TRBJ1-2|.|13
CASSNPDRQGYTF
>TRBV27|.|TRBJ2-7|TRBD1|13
CASSGQESYEQYF
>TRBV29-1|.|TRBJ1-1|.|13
CSVERGGGTEAFF
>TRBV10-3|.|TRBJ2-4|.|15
CAISGGGAAKNIQYF
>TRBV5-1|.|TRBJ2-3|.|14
CASSFGGHTDTQYF
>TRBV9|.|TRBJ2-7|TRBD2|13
CASSVNAGGEQYF
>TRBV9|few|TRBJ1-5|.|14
CASSDGRLHQPQHF
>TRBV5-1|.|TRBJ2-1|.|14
CASSFTAAGNEQFF
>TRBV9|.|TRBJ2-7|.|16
CASSRGGGTASYEQYF
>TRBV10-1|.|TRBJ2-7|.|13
CASSERGSLGQYF
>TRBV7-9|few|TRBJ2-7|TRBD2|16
CASSLQGTSGWNEQYF
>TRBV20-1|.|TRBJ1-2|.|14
CSAYRESANYGYTF
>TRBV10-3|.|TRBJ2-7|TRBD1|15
CAISDGDRGRYEQYF
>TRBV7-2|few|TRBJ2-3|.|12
CASSKPTDTQYF
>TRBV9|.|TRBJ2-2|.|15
CASSPTTGTTGELFF
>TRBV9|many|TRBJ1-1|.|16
CASSVGAGNTGTEAFF
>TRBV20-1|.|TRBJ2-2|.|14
CSAIQKLNTGELFF
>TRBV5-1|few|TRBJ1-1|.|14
CASSREVMNTEAFF